This T cell receptor beta chain is drawn from a study of T cells after somatic rescue of genetic block. CDR1 MNHEY and CDR2 SVGAGI come from the germline V gene. V gave up 2 bases and J gave up 6 bases, with 10 bases separating them. The CDR3 is 13 amino acids. Assay used: immunoSEQ multiplex PCR; TCRdb lists only in-frame clones, some missing. In the table there are 45,000 to 55,000 clones, roughly 96% of which are singletons. This clone was recorded only once. The sequence derives from a child under two years old. The chain couples TRBV6-5 to TRBJ1-1; D is uncertain. Sequenced sample: peripheral blood mononuclear cells (PBMCs). The CDR3 DNA reads as TGTGCCAGCAGTTACATAGGGAGGGCTGAAGCTTTCTTT. Protein sequence: CASSYIGRAEAFF.